The rows below give T cell receptor beta chains drawn from one sample of a study of neurological immune-mediated disorders. One entry per CDR3 protein results from TCRdb running MiXCR on the 5' RACE reads. The top ten hold 5.2% of the sample, which has more than 30,000 distinct CDR3 sequences, about 14% seen once. Sequencing was done on a sample of CD4+ T cells from blood. The source is a female donor with HTLV-1-associated myelopathy (HAM/TSP). Both conserved end residues are part of each CDR3. The D gene is left open where the match is weak. For some rows the clone size is stated as once, few or many, or as a class when expanded; others skip it.

V	size	J	length	D	DNA	CDR3
TRBV20-1	many	TRBJ2-3	16	TRBD2	TGCAGTGCTAGCTACTTAGCGGGGGGCTACCCTGATACGCAGTATTTT	CSASYLAGGYPDTQYF
TRBV28	many	TRBJ2-3	12	-	TGTGCCAGCAAAGGAAGCACAGATACGCAGTATTTT	CASKGSTDTQYF
TRBV5-5	many	TRBJ2-7	15	TRBD1	TGTGCCAGCAGCTTTCTCGGGACAGGGAGCAACGAGCAGTACTTC	CASSFLGTGSNEQYF
TRBV19	-	TRBJ2-7	16	TRBD2	TGTGCCAGTAGACCGGGACTAGCGGGGGGGCCCGGCGAGCAGTACTTC	CASRPGLAGGPGEQYF
TRBV5-1	many	TRBJ2-3	14	-	TGCGCCAGCACCTGGGGTGCTAGCACAGATACGCAGTATTTT	CASTWGASTDTQYF
TRBV12-3/TRBV12-4	medium-sized	TRBJ2-1	14	-	TGTGCCAGCAGTTTAGCGCTAACGGCCAATGAGCAGTTCTTC	CASSLALTANEQFF
TRBV20-1	many	TRBJ2-3	12	-	TGCAGTGCTAGGAGACAGAGCGGGCCGCAGTATTTT	CSARRQSGPQYF
TRBV29-1	many	TRBJ2-6	15	-	TGCAGCGTTGAAGATCGGCGCTCTGGGGCCAACGTCCTGACTTTC	CSVEDRRSGANVLTF
TRBV14	many	TRBJ2-7	18	TRBD2	TGTGCCAGCAGCCAAGGGACTAGCGGGAGGGTCGACTCCTACGAGCAGTACTTC	CASSQGTSGRVDSYEQYF
TRBV21-1	many	TRBJ2-3	20	-	TGTGCCAGCCGCAGGGGACCGCTAGTTCTAGCGGGGGAGCTCACAGATACGCAGTATTTT	CASRRGPLVLAGELTDTQYF
TRBV12-3/TRBV12-4	-	TRBJ1-2	14	-	TGTGCCAGCAGTTTTGGCAGGCCTATCTATGGCTACACCTTC	CASSFGRPIYGYTF
TRBV6-2/TRBV6-3	many	TRBJ2-5	13	TRBD2	TGTGCCAGCGTGCTAGCGGGGCAAGAGACCCAGTACTTC	CASVLAGQETQYF
TRBV6-5	few	TRBJ2-1	14	TRBD1	TGTGCCATCCAACGGGACAGGGGATCTAATGAGCAGTTCTTC	CAIQRDRGSNEQFF
TRBV10-2	many	TRBJ2-4	13	-	TGCGCCAGCAGGAATAACGGGGGGCACATTCAGTACTTC	CASRNNGGHIQYF
TRBV5-1	many	TRBJ2-7	17	TRBD2	TGCGCCAGCAGCTTGGGACTAGCGGGAGCTCAGGCCTACGAGCAGTACTTC	CASSLGLAGAQAYEQYF
TRBV3-1	many	TRBJ2-7	14	-	TGTGCCAGCAGCGCGATGCAGGGCCGGTACGAGCAGTACTTC	CASSAMQGRYEQYF
TRBV29-1	medium-sized	TRBJ1-2	12	-	TGCAGCGTTGAAGATTGGGGGAATGGCTACACCTTC	CSVEDWGNGYTF